Listed below are T cell receptor beta chains from one sample, sequenced in a study of T cell responses to AZD1222 COVID-19 vaccine. TCRdb keeps only in-frame clones here, not all; method: immunoSEQ multiplex PCR. The sample shows approximately 120,000 clones, approximately 88% of them seen only once. The sample consisted of peripheral blood, taken on day 0 of AZD1222 vaccination. Receptors originate from an adult in good health. Both conserved end residues are part of each CDR3. The order of the fields is CDR3 protein, CDR3 DNA, V gene, D gene, clone size, CDR3 length, J gene. D genes are given only for firm matches. Some rows have no size entry. The others give once, few or many, or a class for an expanded clone.

CASSQGLAGPYEQYF,TGCGCCAGCAGCCAGGGACTAGCGGGACCCTACGAGCAGTACTTC,TRBV5-1,TRBD2,.,15,TRBJ2-7
CASSSLSRGQNSYTF,TGTGCCAGCAGTTCCCTCAGCAGGGGGCAGAACAGCTACACCTTC,TRBV28,TRBD1,.,15,TRBJ1-2
CATKGDGPGYTF,TGTGCCACCAAGGGAGACGGGCCCGGCTACACCTTC,TRBV24-1,.,.,12,TRBJ1-2
CASSLSGTLSYEQYF,TGTGCCAGCAGCTTGAGCGGGACCCTTTCCTACGAGCAGTACTTC,TRBV5-6,TRBD2,.,15,TRBJ2-7
CATTTGLAEGYEQYF,TGTGCCACAACGACCGGACTAGCGGAGGGTTACGAGCAGTACTTC,TRBV3-1/TRBV3-2,TRBD2,.,15,TRBJ2-7
CAWQGQLNTEAFF,TGTGCCTGGCAGGGACAGTTGAACACTGAAGCTTTCTTT,TRBV30,TRBD1,.,13,TRBJ1-1
CASSYSGLVADTQYF,TGTGCCAGCAGTTACTCGGGACTAGTCGCAGATACGCAGTATTTT,TRBV6-5,TRBD2,.,15,TRBJ2-3
CASIRSAGGSYNEQFF,TGTGCCAGCATCCGGTCCGCGGGAGGCTCCTACAATGAGCAGTTCTTC,TRBV2,TRBD2,.,16,TRBJ2-1
CASSPDSNEQFF,TGTGCCAGCTCTCCCGACAGCAATGAGCAGTTCTTC,TRBV18,.,.,12,TRBJ2-1
CASSLAGAKDTQYF,TGTGCCAGTAGTTTGGCGGGGGCCAAAGATACGCAGTATTTT,TRBV19,.,.,14,TRBJ2-3
CASIDVSGGTTYEQYF,TGTGCCAGCATTGACGTGTCGGGAGGGACTACCTACGAGCAGTACTTC,TRBV7-2,TRBD2,.,16,TRBJ2-7
CASSPGGQGTLEGYTF,TGTGCCAGCAGCCCCGGCGGGCAGGGGACATTGGAAGGCTACACCTTC,TRBV5-4,.,few,16,TRBJ1-2
CASSPWTGGVNTEAFF,TGCGCCAGCAGCCCCTGGACAGGGGGGGTGAACACTGAAGCTTTCTTT,TRBV5-1,TRBD1,.,16,TRBJ1-1